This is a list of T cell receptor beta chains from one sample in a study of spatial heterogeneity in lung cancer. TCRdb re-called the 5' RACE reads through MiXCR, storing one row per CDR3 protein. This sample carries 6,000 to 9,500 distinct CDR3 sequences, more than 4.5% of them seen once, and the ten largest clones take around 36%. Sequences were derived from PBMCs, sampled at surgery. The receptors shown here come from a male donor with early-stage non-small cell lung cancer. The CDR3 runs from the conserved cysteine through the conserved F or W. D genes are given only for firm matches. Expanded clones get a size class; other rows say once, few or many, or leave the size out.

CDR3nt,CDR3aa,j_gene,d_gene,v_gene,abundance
TGTGCCAGCAGCTTGGGACAGGGTTGGTATTTGAACACTGAAGCTTTCTTT,CASSLGQGWYLNTEAFF,TRBJ1-1,TRBD1,TRBV7-2,NA
TGTGCCAGCAGCCAAGTCTCGGAAGGCACTGAAGCTTTCTTT,CASSQVSEGTEAFF,TRBJ1-1,NA,TRBV4-2,many
TGTGCCAGCAGTTACCGACAGGTGGGCTACGAGCAGTACTTC,CASSYRQVGYEQYF,TRBJ2-7,NA,TRBV6-5,many
TGTGCCAGCAGCTTGGGTACGGGCACAGATACGCAGTATTTT,CASSLGTGTDTQYF,TRBJ2-3,NA,TRBV5-8,many
TGTGCCAGCAGCCCTCTAGGGAACACCGGGGAGCTGTTTTTT,CASSPLGNTGELFF,TRBJ2-2,NA,TRBV6-5,many
TGCAGCCCTCCCTACTACGAGCAGTACTTC,CSPPYYEQYF,TRBJ2-7,NA,TRBV29-1,many
TGTGCCAGCAGACCCCTAGCGGGAGCTCCCTCCTACGAGCAGTACTTC,CASRPLAGAPSYEQYF,TRBJ2-7,TRBD2,TRBV6-5,few
TGTGCCAGCAGTGAATTTAAGTCAGGGAAAATTCCTAGCACAGATACGCAGTATTTT,CASSEFKSGKIPSTDTQYF,TRBJ2-3,NA,TRBV25-1,many
TGTGCCAGCAGCTCGATGCAGGGGGCCTCTAGCTCTGGGGCCAACGTCCTGACTTTC,CASSSMQGASSSGANVLTF,TRBJ2-6,TRBD1,TRBV5-4,many
TGTGCCAGCAGCTGGGACACCCGCTCTGGGGCCAACGTCCTGACTTTC,CASSWDTRSGANVLTF,TRBJ2-6,NA,TRBV7-2,many